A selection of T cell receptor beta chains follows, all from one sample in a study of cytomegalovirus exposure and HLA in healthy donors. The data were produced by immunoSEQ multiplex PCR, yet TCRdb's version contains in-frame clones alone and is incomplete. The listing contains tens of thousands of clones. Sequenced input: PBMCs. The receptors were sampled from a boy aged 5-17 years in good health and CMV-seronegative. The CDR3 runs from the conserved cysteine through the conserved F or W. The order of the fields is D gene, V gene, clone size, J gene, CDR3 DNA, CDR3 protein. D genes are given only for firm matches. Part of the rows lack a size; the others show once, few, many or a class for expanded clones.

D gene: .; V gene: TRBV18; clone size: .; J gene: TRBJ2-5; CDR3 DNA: TGTGCCAGCTCACCAGCCCCGGACATGGGGTGGGAGACCCAGTACTTC; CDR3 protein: CASSPAPDMGWETQYF
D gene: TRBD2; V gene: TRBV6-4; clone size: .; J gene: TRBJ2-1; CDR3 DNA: TGTGCCAGCAGTAGACTAGCGGGGGACTCCTACAATGAGCAGTTCTTC; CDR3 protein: CASSRLAGDSYNEQFF
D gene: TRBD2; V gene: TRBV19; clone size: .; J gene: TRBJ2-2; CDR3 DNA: TGTGCCAGTAGTATAGGCACTAGCGGGGCGAACACCGGGGAGCTGTTTTTT; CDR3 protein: CASSIGTSGANTGELFF
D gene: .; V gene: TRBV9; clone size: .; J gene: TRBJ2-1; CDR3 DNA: TGTGCCAGCAGAGGACGGGATTACAATGAGCAGTTCTTC; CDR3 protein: CASRGRDYNEQFF
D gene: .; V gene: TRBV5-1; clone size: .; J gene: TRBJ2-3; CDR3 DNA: TGCGCCAGCAGTGGGGAGACAGATACGCAGTATTTT; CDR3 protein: CASSGETDTQYF
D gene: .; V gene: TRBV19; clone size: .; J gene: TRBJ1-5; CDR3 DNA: TGTGCCAGTACCCCCGGGACACTCAATCAGCCCCAGCATTTT; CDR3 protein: CASTPGTLNQPQHF
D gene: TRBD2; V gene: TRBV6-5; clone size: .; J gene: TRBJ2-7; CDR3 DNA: TGTGCCAGCAGTTACCGGCGAGCGGGAGGGACGTACGAGCAGTACTTC; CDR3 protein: CASSYRRAGGTYEQYF
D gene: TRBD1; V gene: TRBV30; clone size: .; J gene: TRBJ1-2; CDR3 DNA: TGTGCCTGGAGTTTGAAGACAGGGGGCAAGGCTAACTATGGCTACACCTTC; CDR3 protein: CAWSLKTGGKANYGYTF
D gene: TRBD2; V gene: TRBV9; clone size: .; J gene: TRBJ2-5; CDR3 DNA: TGTGCCAGCAGCCCCCGTAGAGCGGGGGTGGAGACCCAGTACTTC; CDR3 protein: CASSPRRAGVETQYF
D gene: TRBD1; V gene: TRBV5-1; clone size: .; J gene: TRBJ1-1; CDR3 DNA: TGCGCCAGCAGCTTAACCGGGACAGCGAACACTGAAGCTTTCTTT; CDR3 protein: CASSLTGTANTEAFF
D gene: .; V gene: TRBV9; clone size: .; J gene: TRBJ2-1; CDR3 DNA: TGTGCCAGCGGGGGGGGCGGCCGTCTCAATGAGCAGTTCTTC; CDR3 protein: CASGGGGRLNEQFF
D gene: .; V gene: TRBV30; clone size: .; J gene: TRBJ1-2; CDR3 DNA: TGTGCCTGGAGCCTACAGGGAACGGACTATGGCTACACCTTC; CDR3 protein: CAWSLQGTDYGYTF
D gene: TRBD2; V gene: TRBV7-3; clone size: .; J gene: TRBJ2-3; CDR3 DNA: TGTGCCAGCAGCTTCGGACTAGCGGGAGGGCCTGGCACAGATACGCAGTATTTT; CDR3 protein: CASSFGLAGGPGTDTQYF
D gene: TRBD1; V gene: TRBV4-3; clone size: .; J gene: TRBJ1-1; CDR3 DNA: TGCGCCAGCATTCCCCTCCCGGGACAGGGGAGCACTGAAGCTTTCTTT; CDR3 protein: CASIPLPGQGSTEAFF
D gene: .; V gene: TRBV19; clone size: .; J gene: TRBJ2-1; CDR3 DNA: TGTGCCAGTAGTAGGACAGTCGTTACGAATGAGCAGTTCTTC; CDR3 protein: CASSRTVVTNEQFF
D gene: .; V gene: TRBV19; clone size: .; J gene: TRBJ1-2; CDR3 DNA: TGTGCCACCCTCCCTCTGGGCATCCCCTATGGCTACACCTTC; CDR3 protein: CATLPLGIPYGYTF
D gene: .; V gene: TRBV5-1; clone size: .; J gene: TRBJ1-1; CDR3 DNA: TGCGCCAGCAGCTTGGAGCTTGGGGCCATGAACACTGAAGCTTTCTTT; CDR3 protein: CASSLELGAMNTEAFF
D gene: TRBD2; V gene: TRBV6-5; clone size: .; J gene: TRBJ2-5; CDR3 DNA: TGTGCCAGCAGTACCGGGACTAGACAAGAGACCCAGTACTTC; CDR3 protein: CASSTGTRQETQYF
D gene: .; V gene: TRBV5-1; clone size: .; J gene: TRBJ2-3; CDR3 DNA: TGCGCCAGCAGCTTGGGCACGGGCCGACAGGGAGGTTCGGCAGATACGCAGTATTTT; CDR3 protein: CASSLGTGRQGGSADTQYF
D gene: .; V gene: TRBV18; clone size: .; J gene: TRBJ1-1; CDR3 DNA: TGTGCCAGCTCACCATCTCCCGTATTCACTGAAGCTTTCTTT; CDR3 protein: CASSPSPVFTEAFF
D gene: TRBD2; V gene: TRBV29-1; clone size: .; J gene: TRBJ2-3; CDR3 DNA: TGCAGCGGACTAGCCCCAGATACGCAGTATTTT; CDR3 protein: CSGLAPDTQYF
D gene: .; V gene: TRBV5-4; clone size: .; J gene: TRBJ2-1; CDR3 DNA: TGTGCCAGCAGCCCTGGAGGTGTTGGCAATGAGCAGTTCTTC; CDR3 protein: CASSPGGVGNEQFF
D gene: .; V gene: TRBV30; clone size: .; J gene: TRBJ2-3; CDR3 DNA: TGTGCCTGGAGTGACGGGAGCACAGATACGCAGTATTTT; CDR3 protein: CAWSDGSTDTQYF
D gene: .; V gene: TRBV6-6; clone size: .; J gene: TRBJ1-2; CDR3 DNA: TGTGCCAGCAGTTACGATATCCCGGGGACACCCCATGGCTACACCTTC; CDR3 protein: CASSYDIPGTPHGYTF
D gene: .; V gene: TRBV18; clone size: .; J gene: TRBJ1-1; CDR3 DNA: TGTGCCAGCTCACCACGATCTGGGGGCGTGAACACTGAAGCTTTCTTT; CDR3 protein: CASSPRSGGVNTEAFF
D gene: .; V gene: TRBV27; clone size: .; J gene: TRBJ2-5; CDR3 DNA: TGTGCCAGCATACAAGGGGGAGCCCAGTACTTC; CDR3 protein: CASIQGGAQYF
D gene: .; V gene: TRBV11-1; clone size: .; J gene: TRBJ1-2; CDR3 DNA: TGTGCCAGCAGCTGGAATGGAGCGGGTGGCTACACCTTC; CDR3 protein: CASSWNGAGGYTF
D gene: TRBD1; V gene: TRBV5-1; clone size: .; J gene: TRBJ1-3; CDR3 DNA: TGCGCCAGCAGCTTGGAGGACAGGGCTGGAAACACCATATATTTT; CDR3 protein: CASSLEDRAGNTIYF
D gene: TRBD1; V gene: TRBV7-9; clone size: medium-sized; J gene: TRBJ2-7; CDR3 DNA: TGTGCCAGCAGCTTAGGTGGGACAGCTGTGTCAGAGCAGTACTTC; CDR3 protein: CASSLGGTAVSEQYF
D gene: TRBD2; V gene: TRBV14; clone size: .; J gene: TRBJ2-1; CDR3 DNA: TGTGCCAGCAGCCCGCGAAGACTAGCGGACAATGAGCAGTTCTTC; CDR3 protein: CASSPRRLADNEQFF
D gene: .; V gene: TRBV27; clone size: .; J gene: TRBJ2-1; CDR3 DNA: TGTGCCAGCAGTCCGCATGGGAGCTCCTACAATGAGCAGTTCTTC; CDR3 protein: CASSPHGSSYNEQFF
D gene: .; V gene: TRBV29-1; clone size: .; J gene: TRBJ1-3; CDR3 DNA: TGCAGCGTTGAAGTAACTCAGGGCCTTCACTCTGGAAACACCATATATTTT; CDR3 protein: CSVEVTQGLHSGNTIYF
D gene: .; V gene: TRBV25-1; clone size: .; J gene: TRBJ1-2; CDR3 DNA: TGTGCCAGCAGTGACGGGAACAGTCAATCTAACTATGGCTACACCTTC; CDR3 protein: CASSDGNSQSNYGYTF
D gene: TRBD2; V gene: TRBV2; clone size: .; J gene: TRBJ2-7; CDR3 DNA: TGTGCCACATCTCCGGCTAGCGGGTATTTCTACGAGCAGTACTTC; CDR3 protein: CATSPASGYFYEQYF
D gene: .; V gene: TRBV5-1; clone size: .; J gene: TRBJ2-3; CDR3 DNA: TGCGCCAGCAGCTTCGGGCAGGGAACAGATACGCAGTATTTT; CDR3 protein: CASSFGQGTDTQYF
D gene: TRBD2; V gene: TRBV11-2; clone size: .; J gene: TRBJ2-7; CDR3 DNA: TGTGCCAGCAGCCCAATGACTAGCGGGAGCCGCGAGCAGTACTTC; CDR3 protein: CASSPMTSGSREQYF
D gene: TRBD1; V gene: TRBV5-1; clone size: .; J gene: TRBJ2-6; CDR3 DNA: TGCGCCAGCAGCTCCAGGACAGGGGATGGGGCCAACGTCCTGACTTTC; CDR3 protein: CASSSRTGDGANVLTF